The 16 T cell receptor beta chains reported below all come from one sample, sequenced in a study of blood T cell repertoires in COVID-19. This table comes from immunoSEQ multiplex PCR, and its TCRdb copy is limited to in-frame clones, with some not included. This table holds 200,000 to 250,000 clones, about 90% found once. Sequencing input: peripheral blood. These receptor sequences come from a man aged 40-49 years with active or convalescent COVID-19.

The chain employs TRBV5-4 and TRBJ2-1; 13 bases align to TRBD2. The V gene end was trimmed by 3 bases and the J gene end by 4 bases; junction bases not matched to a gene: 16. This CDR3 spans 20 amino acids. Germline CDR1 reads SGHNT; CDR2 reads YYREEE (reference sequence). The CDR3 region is CASSSATSGGPLRKYNEQFF. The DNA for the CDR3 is TGTGCCAGCAGCTCCGCGACTAGCGGGGGGCCTCTACGCAAATACAATGAGCAGTTCTTC.

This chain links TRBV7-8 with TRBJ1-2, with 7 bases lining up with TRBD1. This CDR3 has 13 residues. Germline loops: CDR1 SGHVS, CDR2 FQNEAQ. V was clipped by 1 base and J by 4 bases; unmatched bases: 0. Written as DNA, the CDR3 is TGTGCCAGCAGCTTAGGGGACAGCTATGGCTACACCTTC. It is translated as CASSLGDSYGYTF.

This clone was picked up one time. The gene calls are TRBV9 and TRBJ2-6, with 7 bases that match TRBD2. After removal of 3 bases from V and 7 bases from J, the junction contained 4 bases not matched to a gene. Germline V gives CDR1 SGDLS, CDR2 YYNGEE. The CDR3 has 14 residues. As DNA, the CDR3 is TGTGCCAGCAGCGCTAGCGGTGGTGCCAACGTCCTGACTTTC. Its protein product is CASSASGGANVLTF. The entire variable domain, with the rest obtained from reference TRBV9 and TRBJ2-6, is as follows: DSGVTQTPKHLITATGQRVTLRCSPRSGDLSVYWYQQSLDQGLQFLIQYYNGEERAKGNILERFSAQQFPDLHSELNLSSLELGDSALYFCASSASGGANVLTFGAGSRLTVL.

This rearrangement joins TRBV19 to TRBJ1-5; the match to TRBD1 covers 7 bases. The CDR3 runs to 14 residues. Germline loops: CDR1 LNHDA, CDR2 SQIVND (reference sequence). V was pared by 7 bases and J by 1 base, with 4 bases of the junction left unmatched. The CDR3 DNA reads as TGTGCCAGTAAAGGGGGCGGAAGCAATCAGCCCCAGCATTTT. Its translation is CASKGGGSNQPQHF.

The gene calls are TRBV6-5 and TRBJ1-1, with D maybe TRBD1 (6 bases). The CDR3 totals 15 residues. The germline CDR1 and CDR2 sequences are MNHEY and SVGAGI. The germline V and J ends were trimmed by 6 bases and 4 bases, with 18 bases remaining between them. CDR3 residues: CASSLTRSQGTEAFF. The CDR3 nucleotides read TGTGCCAGCAGCCTCACCCGCTCACAGGGCACTGAAGCTTTCTTT.

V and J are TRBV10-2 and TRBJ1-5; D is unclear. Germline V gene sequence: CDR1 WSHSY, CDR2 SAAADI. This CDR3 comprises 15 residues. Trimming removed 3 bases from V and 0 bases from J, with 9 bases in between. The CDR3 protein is CASSDTQYSNQPQHF. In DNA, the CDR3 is TGCGCCAGCAGTGATACACAGTATAGCAATCAGCCCCAGCATTTT.

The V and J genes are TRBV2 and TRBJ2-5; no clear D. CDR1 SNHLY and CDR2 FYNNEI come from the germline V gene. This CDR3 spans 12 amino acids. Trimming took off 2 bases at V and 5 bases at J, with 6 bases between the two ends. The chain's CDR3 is CASSESVETQYF. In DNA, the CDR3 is TGTGCCAGCAGTGAATCCGTGGAGACCCAGTACTTC. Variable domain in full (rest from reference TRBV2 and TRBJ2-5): EPEVTQTPSHQVTQMGQEVILRCVPISNHLYFYWYRQILGQKVEFLVSFYNNEISEKSEIFDDQFSVERPDGSNFTLKIRSTKLEDSAMYFCASSESVETQYFGPGTRLLVL.

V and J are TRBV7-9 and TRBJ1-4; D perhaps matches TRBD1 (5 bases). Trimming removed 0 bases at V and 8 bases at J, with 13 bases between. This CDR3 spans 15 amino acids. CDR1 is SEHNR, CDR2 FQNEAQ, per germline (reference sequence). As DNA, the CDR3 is TGTGCCAGCAGCTTAGCGAGTACAGGCAGCGAAAAACTGTTTTTT. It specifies CASSLASTGSEKLFF.

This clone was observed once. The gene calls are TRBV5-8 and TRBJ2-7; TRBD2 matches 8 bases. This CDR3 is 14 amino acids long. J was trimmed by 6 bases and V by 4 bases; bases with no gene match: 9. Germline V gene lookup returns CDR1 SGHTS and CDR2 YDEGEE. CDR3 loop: CASSTIGLAAEQYF. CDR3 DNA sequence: TGTGCCAGCAGCACTATCGGACTAGCCGCCGAGCAGTACTTC.

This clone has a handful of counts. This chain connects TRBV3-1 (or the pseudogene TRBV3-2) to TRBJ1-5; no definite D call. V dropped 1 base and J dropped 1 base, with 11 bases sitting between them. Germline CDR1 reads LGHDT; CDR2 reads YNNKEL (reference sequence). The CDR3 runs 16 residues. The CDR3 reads CASSQGAADSNQPQHF. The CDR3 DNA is TGTGCCAGCAGCCAAGGGGCAGCCGACAGCAATCAGCCCCAGCATTTT.

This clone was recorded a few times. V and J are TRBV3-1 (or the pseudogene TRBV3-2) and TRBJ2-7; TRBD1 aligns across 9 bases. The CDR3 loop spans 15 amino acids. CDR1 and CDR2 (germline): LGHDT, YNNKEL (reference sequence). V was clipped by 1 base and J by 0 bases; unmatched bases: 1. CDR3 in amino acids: CASSQGTGASYEQYF. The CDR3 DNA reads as TGTGCCAGCAGCCAAGGGACAGGGGCCTCCTACGAGCAGTACTTC.

CDR3: CASRIRVGDSNQPQHF. CDR3 in DNA: TGTGCCAGTAGAATAAGGGTAGGGGATAGCAATCAGCCCCAGCATTTT. The rearrangement joins TRBV19 to TRBJ1-5, with D maybe TRBD1 (5 bases). This CDR3 region has 16 residues. Germline CDR1 reads LNHDA; CDR2 reads SQIVND (reference sequence). With 6 bases removed from V and 0 bases from J, the gap between germline ends came to 15 bases. The whole variable domain, filled in from reference TRBV19 and TRBJ1-5, reads DGGITQSPKYLFRKEGQNVTLSCEQNLNHDAMYWYRQDPGQGLRLIYYSQIVNDFQKGDIAEGYSVSREKKESFPLTVTSAQKNPTAFYLCASRIRVGDSNQPQHFGDGTRLSIL.

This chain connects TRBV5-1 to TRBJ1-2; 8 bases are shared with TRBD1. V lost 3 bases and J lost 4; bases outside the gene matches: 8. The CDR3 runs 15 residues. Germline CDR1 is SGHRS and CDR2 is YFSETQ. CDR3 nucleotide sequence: TGCGCCAGCAGCTCGACAGGGGAGTATAGCTATGGCTACACCTTC. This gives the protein CASSSTGEYSYGYTF.

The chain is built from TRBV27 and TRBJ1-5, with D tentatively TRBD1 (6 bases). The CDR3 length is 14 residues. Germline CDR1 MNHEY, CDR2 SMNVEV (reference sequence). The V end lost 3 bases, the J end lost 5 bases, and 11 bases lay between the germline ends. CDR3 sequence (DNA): TGTGCCAGCAGTTTTCAGGGGTCCTATCAGCCCCAGCATTTT. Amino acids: CASSFQGSYQPQHF.

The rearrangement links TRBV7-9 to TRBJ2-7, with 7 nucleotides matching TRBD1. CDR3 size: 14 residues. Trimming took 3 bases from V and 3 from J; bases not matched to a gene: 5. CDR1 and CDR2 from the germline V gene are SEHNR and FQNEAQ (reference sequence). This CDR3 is CASSFLQGDYEQYF. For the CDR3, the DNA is TGTGCCAGCAGCTTCCTGCAGGGGGACTACGAGCAGTACTTC. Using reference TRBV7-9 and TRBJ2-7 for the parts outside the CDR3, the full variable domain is DTGVSQNPRHKITKRGQNVTFRCDPISEHNRLYWYRQTLGQGPEFLTYFQNEAQLEKSRLLSDRFSAERPKGSFSTLEIQRTEQGDSAMYLCASSFLQGDYEQYFGPGTRLTVT.

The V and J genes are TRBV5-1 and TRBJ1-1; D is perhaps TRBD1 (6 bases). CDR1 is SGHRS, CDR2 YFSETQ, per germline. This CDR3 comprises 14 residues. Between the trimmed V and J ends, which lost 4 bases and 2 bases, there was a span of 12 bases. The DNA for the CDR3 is TGCGCCAGCAGCCGGGGGGCTGGTAACACTGAAGCTTTCTTT. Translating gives CASSRGAGNTEAFF. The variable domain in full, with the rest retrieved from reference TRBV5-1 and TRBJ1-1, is KAGVTQTPRYLIKTRGQQVTLSCSPISGHRSVSWYQQTPGQGLQFLFEYFSETQRNKGNFPGRFSGRQFSNSRSEMNVSTLELGDSALYLCASSRGAGNTEAFFGQGTRLTVV.